The 29 T cell receptor beta chains listed next were all sequenced from one sample in a study of tissue T cells after allogeneic stem cell transplantation. Time point of the sample: mouse harvest day 14 after allogeneic transplant. Each mouse received 10^7 T-cell-depleted marrow cells plus 10^6 splenic CD5+ T cells by tail vein. Only in-frame clones appear in the TCRdb table, and some are missing; sequencing was by immunoSEQ multiplex PCR. This table has about 1,600 clones, under 60% appearing once. The sequenced sample was spleen. The receptors derive from a female BALB/c mouse given C57BL/6 T cells with graft-versus-host disease after an allogeneic hematopoietic cell transplant.

This clone is termed hyperexpanded. The gene names here belong to mouse. The CDR3 end is not reached by the read, which stops 1 residue before it; the germline J gene fills it in. The chain links TRBV2 to TRBJ2-1; 8 nucleotides match TRBD1. Germline assignment: CDR1 LGHNA and CDR2 YSYQKL. Losses at the gene ends were 0 bases for V and 0 bases for J; bases not matched to a gene: 4. CDR3 length: 17 amino acids. The sequenced CDR3 bases are TGTGCCAGCAGCCAAGATGAGGACAGGGATAACTATGCTGAGCAGTTC. Protein product: CASSQDEDRDNYAEQF. The full CDR3 protein reads CASSQDEDRDNYAEQFF.

Remarks on this clone: A far more abundant clone sits one base away, making this likely a read error. Mouse germline and gene names are used. The read comes to an end 1 residue before the CDR3 does, leaving the germline J gene to fill in the end. The gene calls are TRBV14 and TRBJ1-5; TRBD1 might be the D (5 bases). Looked up from germline, CDR1 is SGHDT and CDR2 is FRDEAV. The CDR3 consists of 14 residues. Partial CDR3 DNA: TGTGCCAGCAGCAGGACAAATAACAGCCAGGCTCCGCTT. Protein sequence: CASSRTNNSQAPL. The CDR3 in its entirety is CASSRTNNSQAPLF. Variable domain in full (rest from reference TRBV14 and TRBJ1-5): EAGVTQSPRYAVLQEGQAVSFWCDPISGHDTLYWYQQPRDQGPQLLVYFRDEAVIDNSQLPSDRFSAVRPKGTNSTLKIQSAKQGDTATYLCASSRTNNSQAPLFGEGTRLSVL.

Concerning this clone: The genes and germline here are from mouse. The CDR3 reads CASSLTGVDTLYF. CDR3 bases read: TGTGCCAGCTCTCTCACAGGGGTGGATACGCTCTAT. This sequence joins TRBV12-2 and TRBJ1-3; 7 nucleotides align to TRBD1. The read ends 1 residue shy of where the CDR3 ends; the end is completed using the germline J gene. CDR1 is SGHLS, CDR2 HYDKME, per germline. This CDR3 has 13 amino acids. V lost 0 bases to trimming and J lost 8 bases; unmatched junction nucleotides: 3.

This clone was counted between two and nine times. These gene names are mouse names. The read ends 1 residue early relative to the CDR3; the germline J gene fills the gap. V usage is TRBV29 and J usage is TRBJ2-7; D perhaps matches TRBD1 (6 bases). The length of the CDR3 is 13 residues. Trimming removed 5 bases from V and 2 bases from J, with 10 bases in between. The germline CDR1 and CDR2 sequences are MSHET and SYDVDS. This CDR3 is CASSPGTTYEQYF. The sequenced part of the CDR3 DNA is TGTGCTAGCAGTCCCGGGACAACCTATGAACAGTAC.

In the case of this clone: Germline and genes: mouse. The CDR3 is cut off 1 residue early in the read; its end comes from the germline J gene. The chain combines TRBV31 with TRBJ2-4; 8 nucleotides align to TRBD2. V was clipped by 4 bases and J by 3 bases; unmatched bases: 9. Germline CDR1 is GKSSPN and CDR2 is SITVG. This CDR3 is built from 15 residues. CDR3 region: CAWKRGGRGQNTLYF. CDR3 bases read: TGTGCCTGGAAGAGGGGGGGGCGTGGGCAAAACACCTTGTAC.

This clone is hyperexpanded (1% or more). Mouse gene names and germline throughout. The sequenced fragment ends 1 residue before the CDR3 boundary, so the rest is inferred from the germline J gene. This same CDR3 is encoded by further DNA sequences in the sample. The chain recombines TRBV29 with TRBJ2-7, with TRBD1 matching 10 bases. This CDR3 is 13 amino acids long. With V trimmed by 4 bases and J by 7 bases, 4 bases remained unmatched. The germline V gene has CDR1 MSHET and CDR2 SYDVDS. The CDR3 sequence: CASSSGTGDEQYF. CDR3 DNA, as far as it was read: TGTGCTAGCAGTTCAGGGACAGGGGACGAACAGTAC.

This clone occurred a few times. Germline and genes: mouse. The CDR3 end falls 1 residue outside the read, so it is completed with the germline J gene. The chain employs TRBV5 and TRBJ1-2, with D possibly TRBD1 on 5 matching bases. The germline gives CDR1 LGHNA, CDR2 YNLKQL (reference sequence). The CDR3 has 15 amino acids. V was shortened by 0 bases and J by 0 bases, with 8 bases between the two germline ends. Partial CDR3 DNA: TGTGCCAGCAGCCAAGATCCGGGGGCAAACTCCGACTACACC. Translated: CASSQDPGANSDYT. The whole CDR3 region reads CASSQDPGANSDYTF.

As to this clone: Only one base separates this from a far larger clonotype, so it likely reflects a read error. The genes are named according to mouse. The CDR3 goes on 1 residue after the read ends, and that part is filled in from the germline J gene. This CDR3 is also generated by other DNA sequences in the sample. The genes are TRBV13-3 and TRBJ1-3; 8 bases align to TRBD1. Looked up from germline, CDR1 is NNHDY and CDR2 is SYVADS. CDR3 length equals 14 residues. The CDR3 bases that were read are TGTGCCAGCAGAGAGACAGGGGCTGGAAACACGCTCTAT. Residues: CASRETGAGNTLY. In full, the CDR3 is CASRETGAGNTLYF.

Regarding this clone: Germline and genes: mouse. The read stops 1 residue short of the end of the CDR3; the missing end is completed from the germline J gene. This chain uses TRBV19 with TRBJ1-1; 7 positions match TRBD1. CDR3 size: 14 residues. Germline CDR1 reads FNHDT; CDR2 reads SITEND (reference sequence). The J segment lost 0 bases and the V segment lost 5 bases, leaving 4 bases of the junction unmatched. Partial CDR3 DNA: TGTGCCAGCAGCCTCGGGACAGCAAACACAGAAGTCTTC. Translated: CASSLGTANTEVF. The CDR3 in full is CASSLGTANTEVFF.

A note on this clone: Germline and genes here are mouse. The read terminates 1 residue before the CDR3 end, so the remaining end is supplied by the germline J gene. The gene calls are TRBV14 and TRBJ1-6, with unresolved D. TRBJ1-6 is assigned to the ORF class and has an uncertain function. This CDR3 region has 12 residues. V was trimmed by 1 base and J by 7 bases, leaving 3 bases between them. The V gene's germline CDR1 is SGHDT and CDR2 FRDEAV. The covered CDR3 bases are TGTGCCAGCAGTTTCATAAATTCGCCCCTCTAC. This sequence encodes CASSFINSPLY. The whole CDR3 protein reads CASSFINSPLYF.

To note about this clone: The genes and germline here are from mouse. The read terminates 1 residue before the CDR3 end, so the remaining end is supplied by the germline J gene. This chain joins TRBV20 and TRBJ1-1; D ambiguous. CDR3 length equals 12 residues. V lost 2 bases and J lost 1, with 5 bases in between. Germline V gene sequence: CDR1 GFQATS, CDR2 STVNSAI. The covered CDR3 bases are TGTGGTGCTAGGTGGGAAAACACAGAAGTCTTC. Translated: CGARWENTEVF. The whole CDR3 region reads CGARWENTEVFF.

A word on this clone: Mouse names are used for the genes. The read finishes 1 residue shy of the CDR3 end, and the germline J gene is used to complete it. This sequence joins TRBV13-1 and TRBJ2-3; D unresolved. Per the germline V gene, CDR1 is NSHNY and CDR2 is SYGAGN. The CDR3 is 13 residues long. Trimming removed 4 bases at V and 0 bases at J, with 6 bases between. CDR3: CASSSGSAETLYF. CDR3 bases read: TGTGCCAGCAGTTCCGGCAGTGCAGAAACGCTGTAT.

Turning to this clone: Gene names and germline refer to mouse. The read terminates 1 residue ahead of where the CDR3 ends, so the germline J gene completes it. The V call is TRBV4, the J call TRBJ2-5, with 8 bases that match TRBD2. Looked up from germline, CDR1 is LGHDT and CDR2 is YNNKQL (reference sequence). The CDR3 sequence is 14 residues long. Germline trimming cut 4 bases from V and 3 bases from J; bases unmatched to any gene: 3. The DNA read from the CDR3 is TGTGCCAGCAGCTCGACTGGGGCTCAAGACACCCAGTAC. It encodes CASSSTGAQDTQY. The complete CDR3 protein is CASSSTGAQDTQYF.

Comment on this clone: Gene names are mouse gene names. The read ends 1 residue shy of where the CDR3 ends; the end is completed using the germline J gene. This sequence joins TRBV15 and TRBJ2-5, with 7 bases aligning to TRBD2. The CDR3 is made up of 14 amino acids. Germline lookup yields CDR1 SGHND and CDR2 FRSKSL. The trim removed 6 bases at V and 0 bases at J, leaving 3 bases unmatched. CDR3 DNA, as far as it was read: TGTGCCAGCAGCCGGACTGGTAACCAAGACACCCAGTAC. It codes for CASSRTGNQDTQY. The full CDR3 protein is CASSRTGNQDTQYF.

Sample share makes this clone large. Gene names denote mouse genes. From the germline J gene comes the end of the CDR3, since the read stops 1 residue before it. J is TRBJ1-2 and V is TRBV3, with D unclear. Germline CDR1 and CDR2: SNHLY and FYNGKV (reference sequence). The CDR3 is 14 amino acids. The ends were cut back, 4 bases at V and 0 bases at J, with 9 bases in the middle. Here the CDR3 reads CASSSGRTNSDYTF. Partial CDR3 DNA: TGTGCCAGCAGCTCAGGACGGACAAACTCCGACTACACC.

This clone is large (0.1 to 1%). Gene names denote mouse genes. The read ends 1 residue shy of where the CDR3 ends; the end is completed using the germline J gene. The V call is TRBV5, the J call TRBJ2-7, with TRBD2 identical over 10 bases. V lost 0 bases to trimming and J lost 6 bases; unmatched junction nucleotides: 5. Germline CDR1 reads LGHNA; CDR2 reads YNLKQL (reference sequence). The length of the CDR3 is 15 residues. The part of the CDR3 DNA that was read is TGTGCCAGCAGCCAAGATTGGCTGGGGGGGCTTGAACAGTAC. Translated, it gives CASSQDWLGGLEQY. The whole CDR3 sequence reads CASSQDWLGGLEQYF.

This clone was seen a few times. Here the gene names and germline are mouse. The sequence runs out 1 residue before the end of the CDR3; the remainder is reconstructed from the germline J gene. This chain links TRBV24 with TRBJ1-6; D is uncertain. TRBJ1-6 is an ORF, and what it does is uncertain. Germline V gives CDR1 KGHTA, CDR2 FRNEEI. V shed 2 bases and J shed 0 bases, with 11 bases lying between them. The CDR3 loop spans 17 amino acids. The CDR3 loop is CASSLGRTNSYNSPLYF. The CDR3 DNA, read in part, is TGTGCCAGCAGTCTGGGCAGAACAAATTCCTATAATTCGCCCCTCTAC.

This clone is large (0.1 to 1%) in the sample. The listed genes are named as in mouse. The missing CDR3 end, 1 residue past where the read stops, is filled in from the germline J gene. V usage is TRBV13-3 and J usage is TRBJ1-4; 8 nucleotides line up with TRBD1. CDR1 and CDR2 (germline): NNHDY, SYVADS. The CDR3 totals 14 residues. V shed 6 bases and J 3 bases; nucleotides not matched to a gene: 4. The CDR3 sequence is CASTGQGTNERLFF. The sequenced CDR3 bases are TGTGCCAGCACCGGACAGGGAACCAACGAAAGATTATTT.

Concerning this clone itself: The gene symbols are mouse symbols. The observed sequence ends 1 residue before the CDR3 terminus, with the missing tail filled in from the germline J gene. The chain carries TRBV13-3 and TRBJ1-6; 8 nucleotides agree with TRBD1. TRBJ1-6 carries the ORF label, with uncertain function. Germline V gene lookup returns CDR1 NNHDY and CDR2 SYVADS. J gave up 6 bases and V 0 bases, and 2 bases lay outside the gene matches. The CDR3 has 15 amino acids. The CDR3 here is CASSDDRGGNSPLYF. The covered CDR3 bases are TGTGCCAGCAGTGATGACAGGGGGGGTAATTCGCCCCTCTAC.

This clone came up a few times. Gene names are mouse gene names. The CDR3 loop reads CASSRHANSDYTF. The CDR3 bases that were read are TGTGCCAGCTCTCGGCATGCAAACTCCGACTACACC. The V gene is TRBV12-2, the J gene TRBJ1-2; D is unclear. The read terminates 1 residue ahead of where the CDR3 ends, so the germline J gene completes it. The V end was cut by 2 bases, the J end by 0 bases, with 6 bases between. CDR3 length: 13 amino acids. CDR1 and CDR2 (germline): SGHLS, HYDKME.

This clone was counted a few times. The gene symbols are mouse symbols. The observed sequence ends 1 residue before the CDR3 terminus, with the missing tail filled in from the germline J gene. The gene calls are TRBV16 and TRBJ1-5; TRBD1 might be the D (6 bases). This CDR3 comprises 13 residues. Germline CDR1 SGHSA, CDR2 FRNQAP. Trimming pared 5 bases from V and 4 bases from J, leaving 9 bases between. The chain's CDR3 is CASSKGQNQAPLF. The CDR3 DNA, read in part, is TGTGCAAGCAGCAAGGGACAAAACCAGGCTCCGCTT.

Note on this clone: Gene names are mouse gene names. Coverage ceases 1 residue before the CDR3 finishes, and the germline J gene fills in the end. The V and J genes are TRBV17 and TRBJ2-7; D remains ambiguous. Between the trimmed V and J ends, which lost 3 bases and 4 bases, there was a span of 7 bases. The CDR3 contains 12 residues. The V gene's germline CDR1 is MNHDT and CDR2 YYDKIL. The part of the CDR3 DNA that was read is TGTGCTAGCAGTAGTCCAGGATATGAACAGTAC. Encoded protein: CASSSPGYEQY. The entire CDR3 protein is CASSSPGYEQYF.

In regard to this clone: A much larger clonotype is one base distant, so this may be a read error. Gene names and germline match the mouse. The read ends 1 residue before the CDR3 terminus; that terminus is restored from the germline J gene. The chain couples TRBV2 to TRBJ2-3, with D unresolved. Germline V CDR1 and CDR2: LGHNA, YSYQKL. Trimming removed 1 base from V and 0 bases from J, with 8 bases in between. The CDR3 consists of 15 residues. The sequenced part of the CDR3 DNA is TGTGCCAGCAGCCAAGGTGGGATTAGTGCAGAAACGCTGTAT. Amino acids: CASSQGGISAETLY. The CDR3 in its entirety is CASSQGGISAETLYF.

This clone is deemed large. Mouse gene names and germline throughout. The CDR3 end lies 1 residue beyond the end of the read and is filled in from the germline J gene. V and J are TRBV1 and TRBJ2-7; D not certain. V was pared by 0 bases and J by 2 bases, with 11 bases between. Looked up from germline, CDR1 is NSQYPW and CDR2 is LRSPGD (reference sequence). The CDR3 contains 15 residues. The part of the CDR3 DNA that was read is TGCACCTGCAGTGCAGATCCGGGGAGGACCTATGAACAGTAC. Translating gives CTCSADPGRTYEQY. The CDR3 in its entirety is CTCSADPGRTYEQYF. Based on the CDR3 plus reference TRBV1 and TRBJ2-7, the full variable domain is VTLLEQNPRWRLVPRGQAVNLRCILKNSQYPWMSWYQQDLQKQLQWLFTLRSPGDKEVKSLPGADYLATRVTDTELRLQVANMSQGRTLYCTCSADPGRTYEQYFGPGTRLTVL.

Of note for this clone: The gene symbols are mouse symbols. Read sequence stops 1 residue before the CDR3 end, and the germline J gene provides the missing end. V usage is TRBV26 and J usage is TRBJ1-2; D unresolved. V was shortened by 2 bases and J by 3 bases, with 10 bases between the two germline ends. CDR1 is KGHPV and CDR2 is FQNQEV in the germline V gene (reference sequence). The CDR3 sequence is 14 residues long. The part of the CDR3 DNA that was read is TGTGCCAGCAGTCTGCCGGGGAAGGACTCCGACTACACC. Its translation: CASSLPGKDSDYT. The full CDR3 reads CASSLPGKDSDYTF.

Remarks on this clone: Gene names refer to mouse genes. The part of the CDR3 DNA that was read is TGTGGTGCTACAGGGGGTGCAGAAACGCTGTAT. It yields the protein CGATGGAETLY. The entire CDR3 protein is CGATGGAETLYF. V and J are TRBV20 and TRBJ2-3, with D perhaps matching TRBD1 (6 bases). Coverage ceases 1 residue before the CDR3 finishes, and the germline J gene fills in the end. The CDR3 consists of 12 residues. Germline CDR1 and CDR2: GFQATS and STVNSAI. V lost 4 bases, J lost 1 base, and 6 bases lay in between.

By share, this clone ranks as medium-sized. The genes are named according to mouse. The read is 1 residue too short to cover the CDR3 end, so that end is filled in from the germline J gene. The V and J genes are TRBV16 and TRBJ2-7, with TRBD1 matching 10 bases. Germline assignment: CDR1 SGHSA and CDR2 FRNQAP. V trimming: 3 bases; J trimming: 7 bases; junction bases outside the gene matches: 6. The CDR3 covers 14 residues. This CDR3 reads CASSFRQGAREQYF. CDR3 DNA, as far as it was read: TGTGCAAGCAGCTTCCGACAGGGGGCGCGAGAACAGTAC.

A note on this clone: The genes are named according to mouse. The read comes to an end 1 residue before the CDR3 does, leaving the germline J gene to fill in the end. This chain connects TRBV29 to TRBJ1-3; 8 bases are a match to TRBD1. The CDR3 is 13 residues long. Germline lookup yields CDR1 MSHET and CDR2 SYDVDS. CDR3 DNA, as far as it was read: TGTGCCTCTCGGACAGGGACTGGAAATACGCTCTAT. Its translation is CASRTGTGNTLY. The whole CDR3 region reads CASRTGTGNTLYF. The whole variable domain, filled in from reference TRBV29 and TRBJ1-3, reads DMKVTQMPRYLIKRMGENVLLECGQDMSHETMYWYRQDPGLGLQLIYISYDVDSNSEGDIPKGYRVSRKKREHFSLILDSAKTNQTSVYFCASRTGTGNTLYFGEGSRLIVV.

A remark on this clone: All gene names here are mouse names. The CDR3 bases that were read are TGTGCCAGCAGTCCGGGACAGGGGGCGAGGGAACAGTAC. Amino acids: CASSPGQGAREQY. The CDR3, in full, reads CASSPGQGAREQYF. V and J are TRBV26 and TRBJ2-7, with TRBD1 identical over 12 bases. The read is 1 residue too short to cover the CDR3 end, so that end is filled in from the germline J gene. Trimming removed 4 bases from V and 7 bases from J; junction bases left unmatched: 5. The CDR3 contains 14 residues. CDR1 and CDR2 (germline): KGHPV, FQNQEV (reference sequence).